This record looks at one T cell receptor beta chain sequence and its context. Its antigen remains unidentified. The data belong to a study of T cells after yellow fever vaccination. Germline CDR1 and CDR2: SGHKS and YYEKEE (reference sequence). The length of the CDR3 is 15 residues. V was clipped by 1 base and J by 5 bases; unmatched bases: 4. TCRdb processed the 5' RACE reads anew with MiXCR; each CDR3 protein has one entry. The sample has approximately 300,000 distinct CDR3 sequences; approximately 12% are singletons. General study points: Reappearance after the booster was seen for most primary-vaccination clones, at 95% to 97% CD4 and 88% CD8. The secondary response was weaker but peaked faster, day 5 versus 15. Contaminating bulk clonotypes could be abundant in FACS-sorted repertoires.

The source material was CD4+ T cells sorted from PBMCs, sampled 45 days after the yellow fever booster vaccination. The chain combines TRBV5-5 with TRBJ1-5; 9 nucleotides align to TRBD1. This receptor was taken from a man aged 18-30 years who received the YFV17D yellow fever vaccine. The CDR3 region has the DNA TGTGCCAGCAGCTTGAGGGACAGGGCCTATCAGCCCCAGCATTTT. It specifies CASSLRDRAYQPQHF.